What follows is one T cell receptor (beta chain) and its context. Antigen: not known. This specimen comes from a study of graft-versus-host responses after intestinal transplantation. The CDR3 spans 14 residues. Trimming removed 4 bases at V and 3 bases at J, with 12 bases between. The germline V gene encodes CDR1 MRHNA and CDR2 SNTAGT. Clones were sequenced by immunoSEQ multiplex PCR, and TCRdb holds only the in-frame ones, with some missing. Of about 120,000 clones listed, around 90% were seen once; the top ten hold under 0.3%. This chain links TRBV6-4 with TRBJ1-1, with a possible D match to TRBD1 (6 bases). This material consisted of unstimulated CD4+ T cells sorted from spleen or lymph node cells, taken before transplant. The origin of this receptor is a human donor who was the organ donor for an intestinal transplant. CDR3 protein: CASSVRDTDTEAFF. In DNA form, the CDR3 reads TGTGCCAGCAGTGTACGGGACACCGACACTGAAGCTTTCTTT.